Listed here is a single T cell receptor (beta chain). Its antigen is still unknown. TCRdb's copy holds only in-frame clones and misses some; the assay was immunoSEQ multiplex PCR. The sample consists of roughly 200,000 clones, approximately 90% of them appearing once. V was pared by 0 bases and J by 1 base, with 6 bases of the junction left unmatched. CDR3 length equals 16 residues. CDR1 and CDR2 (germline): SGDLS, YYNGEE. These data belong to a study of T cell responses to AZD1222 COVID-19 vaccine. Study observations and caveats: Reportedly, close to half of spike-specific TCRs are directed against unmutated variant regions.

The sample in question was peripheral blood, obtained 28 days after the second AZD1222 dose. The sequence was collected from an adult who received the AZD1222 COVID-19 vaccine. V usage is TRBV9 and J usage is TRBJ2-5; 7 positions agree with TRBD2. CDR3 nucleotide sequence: TGTGCCAGCAGCGTAGACCCCCGGGGGGTCCAAGAGACCCAGTACTTC. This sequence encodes CASSVDPRGVQETQYF.